This is a list of T cell receptor beta chains from one sample in a study of blood T cell repertoires in COVID-19. TCRdb's copy holds only in-frame clones and misses some; the assay was immunoSEQ multiplex PCR. The sample lists about 130,000 clones, roughly nine tenths occurring once. The sample comprised peripheral blood. The source of these receptors is an older woman with COVID-19, enrolled during active disease. CDR3s include the opening cysteine and the closing phenylalanine or tryptophan. The D gene is left open where the match is weak. Clone size is not always given. Where it is, it says once, few, many or a class for expanded clones.

TRBD2	TRBJ2-2	TRBV6-4	.	TGTGCCAGCAGTGACACAGGACTAGTTACCGGGGAGCTGTTTTTT	CASSDTGLVTGELFF
TRBD2	TRBJ2-5	TRBV6-5	.	TGTGCCAGCAGTTACCAAAAGCGGGGGGGGCAAGAGACCCAGTACTTC	CASSYQKRGGQETQYF
.	TRBJ2-1	TRBV21-1	.	TGTGCCATACCGACAGGTAACAATGAGCAGTTCTTC	CAIPTGNNEQFF
TRBD2	TRBJ2-5	TRBV5-1	once	TGCGCCAGCAGCCTGGGACTAGCGGAAAAAGAGACCCAGTACTTC	CASSLGLAEKETQYF
.	TRBJ1-4	TRBV5-6	.	TGTGCCAGCAGCTCATCCTACAGGTTAAATGAAAAACTGTTTTTT	CASSSSYRLNEKLFF
TRBD1	TRBJ1-2	TRBV5-4	.	TGTGCCAGCAGCATGCCCGGGACAGGGGTCCTCGAGGGCTACACCTTC	CASSMPGTGVLEGYTF
.	TRBJ2-7	TRBV3-1/TRBV3-2	.	TGTGCCAGCAGCCAAGATTGGCCAGGGGTGCGCTACGAGCAGTACTTC	CASSQDWPGVRYEQYF
.	TRBJ1-1	TRBV5-5	.	TGTGCCAGCAGTCCCGGCGTCGGGTTTTTGAACACTGAAGCTTTCTTT	CASSPGVGFLNTEAFF
.	TRBJ2-6	TRBV5-6	.	TGTGCCAGCACCTCAGTAGGGGCCAACGTCCTGACTTTC	CASTSVGANVLTF
.	TRBJ1-2	TRBV7-9	.	TGTGCCAGCAGCCTAGTCCAGGGATTCGGCTACACCTTC	CASSLVQGFGYTF
.	TRBJ1-2	TRBV6-2/TRBV6-3	.	TGTGCCAGCAGTGACAGGCTCCTATATGGCTACACCTTC	CASSDRLLYGYTF
.	TRBJ1-5	TRBV7-9	.	TGTGCCAGCAGCTTAGTCGGGAACAATCAGCCCCAGCATTTT	CASSLVGNNQPQHF
TRBD1	TRBJ1-5	TRBV5-6	.	TGTGCCAGCAGCTTTGGCGGGACAGCCAACCATCAGCCCCAGCATTTT	CASSFGGTANHQPQHF
.	TRBJ2-2	TRBV25-1	.	TGTGCCAGCAGGGAAGGAGCGGCTGCCAGGCTGTTTTTT	CASREGAAARLFF
.	TRBJ1-1	TRBV2	.	TGTGCCAGCAGTAAACAGGGCTCCACTGAAGCTTTCTTT	CASSKQGSTEAFF
.	TRBJ2-6	TRBV28	.	TGTGCCAGCAGTTTATGGGGGGCAACTGGGGCCAACGTCCTGACTTTC	CASSLWGATGANVLTF
TRBD1	TRBJ2-7	TRBV2	.	TGTGCCAGCAGTGCGGTGACAGGGGTCGGCGAGCAGTACTTC	CASSAVTGVGEQYF
.	TRBJ1-3	TRBV7-2	.	TGTGCCAGCACCTATGGTCCCGGAAACACCATATATTTT	CASTYGPGNTIYF
.	TRBJ2-1	TRBV5-6	.	TGTGCCAGCAGCCCCATTGCTAGCAATGAGCAGTTCTTC	CASSPIASNEQFF
TRBD1	TRBJ2-3	TRBV6-1	.	TGTGCCAGCAGTGAACCCGAGACAGGGGCCCCAGATACGCAGTATTTT	CASSEPETGAPDTQYF
TRBD1	TRBJ1-4	TRBV29-1	.	TGCAGCGTGGGGACAGGATTTAATGAAAAACTGTTTTTT	CSVGTGFNEKLFF
.	TRBJ2-7	TRBV18	.	TGTGCCAGCTCACCAGAGGCAGGGGTCGACGAGCAGTACTTC	CASSPEAGVDEQYF
.	TRBJ1-6	TRBV5-4	.	TGTGCCAGCACCTCTTGGAGCGGCCGTTCACCCCTCCACTTT	CASTSWSGRSPLHF
.	TRBJ1-3	TRBV7-2	.	TGTGCCAGCAGCTTAGTCGGGGTTGTCTCTGGAAACACCATATATTTT	CASSLVGVVSGNTIYF
.	TRBJ1-5	TRBV19	.	TGTGCCAGTAGTTATCCGGGGGACTCCAATCAGCCCCAGCATTTT	CASSYPGDSNQPQHF
TRBD1	TRBJ1-5	TRBV18	.	TGTGCCAGCTCATCCCGACAGGGTGAGGCTCAGCCCCAGCATTTT	CASSSRQGEAQPQHF
.	TRBJ2-7	TRBV6-5	.	TGTGCCAGCACCTCGTCTACCTACGAGCAGTACTTC	CASTSSTYEQYF
.	TRBJ2-7	TRBV2	.	TGTGCCAGCAGCGAGAGGGGGTACGCTTACTTC	CASSERGYAYF
.	TRBJ2-7	TRBV11-2	.	TGTGCCAGCAGCCCCGGGGGGCCGACCTACGAGCAGTACTTC	CASSPGGPTYEQYF
TRBD1	TRBJ1-1	TRBV4-2	.	TGTGCCAGCAGCCAGGACGGGACAGGGCGTGCTTTCTTT	CASSQDGTGRAFF
.	TRBJ1-1	TRBV28	.	TGTGCCAGCTCAGGGTACACTGAAGCTTTCTTT	CASSGYTEAFF
.	TRBJ1-1	TRBV5-1	.	TGCGCCAGCAGCTCGACCGGGGGAGGAAGTGAAGCTTTCTTT	CASSSTGGGSEAFF
.	TRBJ2-7	TRBV28	.	TGTGCCAGCAGTCCCCCAGCCACGGGGAGGAAGTACTTC	CASSPPATGRKYF
TRBD2	TRBJ2-3	TRBV30	.	TGTGCCTGGAGTGTTCTAGCGGGGGGCACAGATACGCAGTATTTT	CAWSVLAGGTDTQYF
TRBD2	TRBJ2-1	TRBV5-1	once	TGCGCCAGCAGCTTGTACCTAGCGGGGGGGAACAATGAGCAGTTCTTC	CASSLYLAGGNNEQFF
.	TRBJ1-6	TRBV18	.	TGTGCCAGCTCACCCGGTACCCTCTATAATTCACCCCTCCACTTT	CASSPGTLYNSPLHF
TRBD1	TRBJ1-5	TRBV2	.	TGTGCCAGCAGTGAGGGGAGCAGGGGGCTTCGGAATCAGCCCCAGCATTTT	CASSEGSRGLRNQPQHF
TRBD2	TRBJ2-3	TRBV2	.	TGTGCCAGCAGTCCTAGCGGGACTAGCACAGATACGCAGTATTTT	CASSPSGTSTDTQYF
.	TRBJ1-2	TRBV5-6	.	TGTGCCAGCAGCCCACTGTCCGGACAGCAACTCTATGGCTACACCTTC	CASSPLSGQQLYGYTF
.	TRBJ2-2	TRBV27	.	TGTGCCAGCAACGTCTTGAGGGCAGGGGGGACCGGGGAGCTGTTTTTT	CASNVLRAGGTGELFF
TRBD1	TRBJ1-4	TRBV11-2	.	TGTGCCAGCAGCCAACTCGGGACAGGAGAGACTAATGAAAAACTGTTTTTT	CASSQLGTGETNEKLFF
TRBD1	TRBJ1-6	TRBV19	.	TGTGCCAGTAGGTCGGGGACAGTACATTCACCCCTCCACTTT	CASRSGTVHSPLHF
.	TRBJ2-1	TRBV6-2/TRBV6-3	once	TGTGCCAGCAGTTACTTATACAGACGGCTAAACAATGAGCAGTTCTTC	CASSYLYRRLNNEQFF
TRBD1	TRBJ2-2	TRBV28	.	TGTGCCAGCAGTTGGACAGGGGCGCCTTTGGCCGGGGAGCTGTTTTTT	CASSWTGAPLAGELFF
TRBD1	TRBJ1-5	TRBV6-5	.	TGTGCCAGCAGTTACGAGACAGGGGTCCCCAATCAGCCCCAGCATTTT	CASSYETGVPNQPQHF
TRBD1	TRBJ1-1	TRBV10-3	.	TGTGCCATCAGGGACAGGGACACTGAAGCTTTCTTT	CAIRDRDTEAFF
TRBD2	TRBJ2-1	TRBV5-1	.	TGCGCCAGCAGCTTGTACAGCGGGGGGTCGGATGAGCAGTTCTTC	CASSLYSGGSDEQFF
TRBD1	TRBJ1-1	TRBV6-6	.	TGTGCCAGCAGTTATTCAGGGGGCGGGACTGAAGCTTTCTTT	CASSYSGGGTEAFF
.	TRBJ2-2	TRBV19	.	TGTGCCAGTAGTATAGGCTATTCCGGGGAGCTGTTTTTT	CASSIGYSGELFF
.	TRBJ1-6	TRBV3-1/TRBV3-2	.	TGTGCCAGCAGCCGGCAGGGTGGTAATTCACCCCTCCACTTT	CASSRQGGNSPLHF